What follows are 23 T cell receptor beta chains derived from one specimen sequenced in a study of OX40 agonist ivuxolimab in advanced cancers. Sequenced by immunoSEQ multiplex PCR; TCRdb stores in-frame clones only, minus some. The repertoire holds tens of thousands of clones, with roughly 82% as singletons. Sequenced material: CD4+ or CD8+ T cells sorted from blood, taken in a trial of the OX40 agonist ivuxolimab. The receptors were gathered from an adult with an advanced solid tumor such as melanoma, head and neck, liver or kidney cancer.

The chain uses TRBV5-5 and TRBJ1-4; 7 positions agree with TRBD1. CDR3 size: 18 residues. Trimming at V came to 4 bases and at J to 6 bases, leaving 18 bases not matched to a gene. Germline-derived CDR1 and CDR2 are SGHKS and YYEKEE (reference sequence). The CDR3 is CASSPRGLATGYYEKLFF. CDR3 sequence (DNA): TGTGCCAGCAGCCCCAGGGGGTTGGCTACCGGCTATTATGAAAAACTGTTTTTT.

The chain's CDR3 is CAWSVQPAGSGTDTQYF. In DNA form, the CDR3 reads TGTGCCTGGAGTGTACAGCCAGCGGGAAGTGGTACAGATACGCAGTATTTT. The chain carries TRBV30 and TRBJ2-3; 7 bases fit TRBD2. Germline CDR1 is GTSNPN and CDR2 is SVGIG (reference sequence). CDR3 length: 17 amino acids. Trimming took 0 bases from V and 3 from J; bases not matched to a gene: 12.

This clone was observed a single time. The chain is built from TRBV18 and TRBJ2-1; 14 bases align to TRBD2. V gave up 4 bases and J gave up 8 bases; unmatched junction bases: 7. Germline CDR1 and CDR2: KGHSH and LQKENI. The CDR3 runs to 16 residues. The DNA for the CDR3 is TGTGCCAGCTCACAGGGGACTAGCGGGAGTTTAGATGAGCAGTTCTTC. It is translated as CASSQGTSGSLDEQFF.

The genes are TRBV19 and TRBJ2-3; D perhaps matches TRBD1 (6 bases). The CDR3 is 13 residues long. Trimming cost V 6 bases and J 5 bases, with 12 bases left between them. Germline V gene sequence: CDR1 LNHDA, CDR2 SQIVND (reference sequence). Here the CDR3 DNA reads TGTGCCAGTAGGTGGACAGCCCAAGATACGCAGTATTTT. It codes for CASRWTAQDTQYF.

This sequence joins TRBV6-4 and TRBJ2-3, with D perhaps TRBD2 (5 bases). V was shortened by 3 bases and J by 1 base, with 8 bases between the two germline ends. Germline values: CDR1 MRHNA, CDR2 SNTAGT. This CDR3 is 14 amino acids long. In DNA form, the CDR3 reads TGTGCCAGCAGTGAGGACTTCCGCACAGATACGCAGTATTTT. This gives the protein CASSEDFRTDTQYF.

In its sample, this clone was seen once. CDR3 protein: CASSPWTDNEQFF. The CDR3 region has the DNA TGTGCCAGCAGCCCCTGGACTGACAATGAGCAGTTCTTC. This chain joins TRBV5-5 and TRBJ2-1, with D possibly TRBD2 on 5 matching bases. This CDR3 contains 13 residues. Trimming took 4 bases from V and 5 from J, leaving 10 bases between them. Looked up from germline, CDR1 is SGHKS and CDR2 is YYEKEE (reference sequence).

This clone was seen once. The V call is TRBV5-5, the J call TRBJ2-1, with TRBD1 identical over 7 bases. Per germline, CDR1 SGHKS and CDR2 YYEKEE (reference sequence). The J segment lost 10 bases and the V segment lost 7 bases, leaving 20 bases of the junction unmatched. CDR3 length equals 16 residues. The CDR3 nucleotides are TGTGCCAGCCTCCCGTCAGGACAGGTGATAACTTGGGAGCAGTTCTTC. Translated: CASLPSGQVITWEQFF.

The chain recombines TRBV6-6 with TRBJ2-1; 9 bases are shared with TRBD2. The germline V gene encodes CDR1 MNHNY and CDR2 SVGAGI (reference sequence). This CDR3 has 16 amino acids. V trimming: 6 bases; J trimming: 0 bases; junction bases outside the gene matches: 6. CDR3 residues: CASRQAGGLSYNEQFF. The CDR3 DNA sequence: TGTGCCAGCAGACAAGCGGGGGGCCTCTCCTACAATGAGCAGTTCTTC.

The chain recombines TRBV6-5 with TRBJ1-2; D gene ambiguous. The germline V and J ends were trimmed by 0 bases and 3 bases, with 8 bases remaining between them. The germline gives CDR1 MNHEY, CDR2 SVGAGI. The CDR3 spans 14 residues. The CDR3 DNA follows: TGTGCCAGCAGTTACTCGATACAGTACTATGGCTACACCTTC. Its protein is CASSYSIQYYGYTF.

The chain has TRBV18 and TRBJ2-2; no reliable D call. The ends were cut back, 1 base at V and 5 bases at J, with 5 bases in the middle. The germline V gene has CDR1 KGHSH and CDR2 LQKENI. CDR3 length: 13 residues. CDR3 region: CASSPLGTGELFF. CDR3 DNA sequence: TGTGCCAGCTCACCACTCGGAACCGGGGAGCTGTTTTTT.

The chain links TRBV11-3 to TRBJ2-1; D is undetermined. Germline V gene lookup returns CDR1 SGHNT and CDR2 YENEEA. This CDR3 is built from 16 residues. Between the trimmed V and J ends, which lost 4 bases and 5 bases, there was a span of 18 bases. The CDR3, as DNA: TGTGCCAGCAGCTCCAGGACCCTCCCGGCGGACAATGAGCAGTTCTTC. Translating it yields CASSSRTLPADNEQFF.

The V call is TRBV28, the J call TRBJ2-2; no clear D gene. CDR1 and CDR2 (germline): MDHEN, SYDVKM. The CDR3 runs to 13 residues. V was shortened by 2 bases and J by 5 bases, with 6 bases between the two germline ends. This CDR3 reads CASSLTGTGELFF. CDR3 in DNA: TGTGCCAGCAGTTTAACTGGAACCGGGGAGCTGTTTTTT. Full variable domain (remainder filled in from reference TRBV28 and TRBJ2-2): DVKVTQSSRYLVKRTGEKVFLECVQDMDHENMFWYRQDPGLGLRLIYFSYDVKMKEKGDIPEGYSVSREKKERFSLILESASTNQTSMYLCASSLTGTGELFFGEGSRLTVL.

By share, this clone counts as medium-sized. The chain links TRBV11-3 to TRBJ1-3; D perhaps matches TRBD1 (5 bases). Per the germline V gene, CDR1 is SGHNT and CDR2 is YENEEA. This CDR3 is 14 amino acids long. Trimming removed 4 bases from V and 0 bases from J, with 7 bases in between. The CDR3 region has the DNA TGTGCCAGCAGCTCCGACAGCTCTGGAAACACCATATATTTT. It specifies CASSSDSSGNTIYF.

In this sample, this clone turned up a few times. The chain links TRBV10-2 to TRBJ1-2; D remains unclear. The CDR3 runs 13 residues. Germline V gene sequence: CDR1 WSHSY, CDR2 SAAADI. V lost 2 bases and J 0 bases, leaving 4 bases between the germline ends. CDR3 sequence: CASSERTNYGYTF. Written as DNA, the CDR3 is TGCGCCAGCAGTGAGCGGACTAACTATGGCTACACCTTC.

For the CDR3, the DNA is TGCGCCAGCAGCCAAGGACTAGCGAGCTCCTACGAGCAGTACTTC. Its translation is CASSQGLASSYEQYF. This sequence joins TRBV4-1 and TRBJ2-7; 8 bases are a match to TRBD2. The CDR3 is made up of 15 amino acids. CDR1 is MGHRA and CDR2 is YSYEKL in the germline V gene. The V gene end was trimmed by 1 base and the J gene end by 0 bases; junction bases not matched to a gene: 2.

V gene TRBV2 combines with J gene TRBJ2-5, with a weak D call TRBD1 (7 bases). V dropped 9 bases and J dropped 2 bases, with 16 bases sitting between them. This CDR3 is 14 amino acids long. Per the germline V gene, CDR1 is SNHLY and CDR2 is FYNNEI. CDR3 bases: TGTGCCAGAGGGGGGACAGAAGCTCAAGAGACCCAGTACTTC. As protein: CARGGTEAQETQYF. Full variable domain (outside the CDR3, taken from reference TRBV2 and TRBJ2-5): EPEVTQTPSHQVTQMGQEVILRCVPISNHLYFYWYRQILGQKVEFLVSFYNNEISEKSEIFDDQFSVERPDGSNFTLKIRSTKLEDSAMYFCARGGTEAQETQYFGPGTRLLVL.

This sequence joins TRBV29-1 and TRBJ2-5, with 9 bases fitting TRBD1. CDR1 is SQVTM and CDR2 is ANQGSEA in the germline V gene. Trimming at V came to 7 bases and at J to 2 bases, leaving 14 bases not matched to a gene. The CDR3 is made up of 16 amino acids. The CDR3 sequence: CSARDRALRRQETQYF. The DNA of the CDR3 is TGCAGCGCCCGGGACAGGGCCCTAAGGCGTCAAGAGACCCAGTACTTC.

The chain carries TRBV28 and TRBJ2-1; D gene ambiguous. V shed 5 bases and J shed 4 bases, with 12 bases lying between them. Germline CDR1 is MDHEN and CDR2 is SYDVKM. There are 14 residues in the CDR3. The CDR3 spells CASSTTTRYNEQFF. In DNA form, the CDR3 reads TGTGCCAGCAGTACCACGACAAGATACAATGAGCAGTTCTTC.

The chain uses TRBV27 and TRBJ2-7, with 14 nucleotides matching TRBD2. With 3 bases clipped from V and 7 bases from J, the junction kept 5 bases outside the gene matches. Germline V gene data show CDR1 as MNHEY and CDR2 as SMNVEV (reference sequence). The CDR3 has 15 amino acids. The chain's CDR3 is CASSLTSGGAGEQYF. CDR3 nucleotide sequence: TGTGCCAGCAGTTTGACTAGCGGGGGGGCGGGTGAGCAGTACTTC.

This clone has a handful of counts. This chain uses TRBV11-3 with TRBJ2-1; 8 positions agree with TRBD1. This CDR3 is built from 14 residues. V lost 5 bases and J lost 4; bases outside the gene matches: 4. CDR1 is SGHNT, CDR2 YENEEA, per germline. CDR3 in DNA: TGTGCCAGCAGCGCCGGACAGGGTTACAATGAGCAGTTCTTC. It yields the protein CASSAGQGYNEQFF.

The chain carries TRBV18 and TRBJ1-5; 9 nucleotides align to TRBD1. CDR3 length equals 15 residues. Germline CDR1 reads KGHSH; CDR2 reads LQKENI. V dropped 6 bases and J dropped 3; count of bases not matched to a gene: 6. CDR3 sequence reads: CASSLGQGYNQPQHF. As DNA, the CDR3 is TGTGCCAGCTCCCTGGGACAGGGTTACAATCAGCCCCAGCATTTT. Full variable domain (rest looked up from reference TRBV18 and TRBJ1-5): NAGVMQNPRHLVRRRGQEARLRCSPMKGHSHVYWYRQLPEEGLKFMVYLQKENIIDESGMPKERFSAEFPKEGPSILRIQQVVRGDSAAYFCASSLGQGYNQPQHFGDGTRLSIL.

This sequence joins TRBV7-9 and TRBJ2-7; D may be TRBD1 or TRBD2 (5 bases each). CDR1 SEHNR and CDR2 FQNEAQ come from the germline V gene (reference sequence). Trimming stripped 6 bases from V and 5 bases from J, with 20 bases between. The CDR3 runs 15 residues. Written as DNA, the CDR3 is TGTGCCAGCAGACCCGGTGGGGGTGAAATGAACGAGCAGTACTTC. Translated, it gives CASRPGGGEMNEQYF.

This chain connects TRBV6-5 to TRBJ1-3; D gene ambiguous. V dropped 8 bases and J dropped 3 bases, with 8 bases sitting between them. Germline assignment: CDR1 MNHEY and CDR2 SVGAGI. The CDR3 has 12 amino acids. CDR3 protein: CASSGSGNTIYF. As DNA, the CDR3 is TGTGCCAGCTCAGGCAGTGGAAACACCATATATTTT.